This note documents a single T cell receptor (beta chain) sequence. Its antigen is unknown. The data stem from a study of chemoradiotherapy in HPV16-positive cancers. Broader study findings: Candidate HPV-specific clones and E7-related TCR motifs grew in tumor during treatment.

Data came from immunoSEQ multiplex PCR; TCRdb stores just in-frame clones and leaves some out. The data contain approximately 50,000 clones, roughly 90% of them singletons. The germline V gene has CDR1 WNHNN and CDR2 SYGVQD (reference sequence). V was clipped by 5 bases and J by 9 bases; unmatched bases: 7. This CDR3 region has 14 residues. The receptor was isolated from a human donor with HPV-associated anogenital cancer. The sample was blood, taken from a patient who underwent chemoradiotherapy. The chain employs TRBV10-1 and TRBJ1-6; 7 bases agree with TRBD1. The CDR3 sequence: CASSTGQRGSPLHF. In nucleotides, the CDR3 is TGCGCCAGCAGTACGGGACAGCGCGGTTCACCCCTCCACTTT.